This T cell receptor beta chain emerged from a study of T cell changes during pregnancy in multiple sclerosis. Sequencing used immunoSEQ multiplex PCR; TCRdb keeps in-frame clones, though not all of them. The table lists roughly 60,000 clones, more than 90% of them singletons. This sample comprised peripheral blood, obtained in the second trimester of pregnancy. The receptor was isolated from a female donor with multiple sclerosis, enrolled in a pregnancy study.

The CDR3 sequence: CASSGGVRSTDTQYF. Written as DNA, the CDR3 is TGTGCCAGCTCGGGCGGGGTTCGCAGCACAGATACGCAGTATTTT. This rearrangement joins TRBV18 to TRBJ2-3; tentatively, D is TRBD2 (6 bases). Trimming cost V 6 bases and J 0 bases, with 13 bases left between them. Germline CDR1 and CDR2: KGHSH and LQKENI. This CDR3 is built from 15 residues.